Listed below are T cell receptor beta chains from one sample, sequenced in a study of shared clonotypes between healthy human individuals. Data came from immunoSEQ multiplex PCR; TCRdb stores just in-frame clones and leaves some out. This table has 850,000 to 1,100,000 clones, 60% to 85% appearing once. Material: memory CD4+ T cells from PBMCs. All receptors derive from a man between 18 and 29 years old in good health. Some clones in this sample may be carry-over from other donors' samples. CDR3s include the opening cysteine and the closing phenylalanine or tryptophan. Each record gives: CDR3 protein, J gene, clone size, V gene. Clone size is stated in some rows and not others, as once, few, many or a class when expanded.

CASSPPQGMAEAFF | TRBJ1-1 | NA | TRBV5-8
CASSHGTENTDTQYF | TRBJ2-3 | NA | TRBV4-1
CASSLRSGNFQETQYF | TRBJ2-5 | NA | TRBV7-2
CASFRSGGKQYF | TRBJ2-7 | NA | TRBV6-5
CASSQGQGNEKLFF | TRBJ1-4 | many | TRBV2
CASSQTGTNYGYTF | TRBJ1-2 | NA | TRBV11-2
CASSNGLANGNEQFF | TRBJ2-1 | once | TRBV5-4
CASSLRGPNTEAFF | TRBJ1-1 | NA | TRBV11-3
CSATPTRESSYNEQFF | TRBJ2-1 | NA | TRBV29-1
CASRRGRDTDTQYF | TRBJ2-3 | NA | TRBV6-1
CASSYSTGKQYF | TRBJ2-7 | NA | TRBV6-5
CASSLRSGVGTDTQYF | TRBJ2-3 | NA | TRBV7-9
CSVGRETQYF | TRBJ2-5 | NA | TRBV29-1
CASSPIAGGATDTQYF | TRBJ2-3 | once | TRBV11-2
CASKGHSYEQYF | TRBJ2-7 | once | TRBV6-5
CASSATGGKSYEQYF | NA | NA | TRBV28
CASSATPNTEAFF | TRBJ1-1 | NA | TRBV28
CASSLPGATNEKLFF | TRBJ1-4 | few | TRBV28
CASSPRSGQMYTEAFF | TRBJ1-1 | NA | TRBV27
CAISEQGRTYNEQFF | TRBJ2-1 | NA | TRBV10-3
CASSRAHGTASNQPQHF | TRBJ1-5 | NA | TRBV28
CASSRDSGADTQYF | TRBJ2-3 | once | TRBV7-9
CASSFRTSEDIQYF | TRBJ2-4 | NA | TRBV5-1
CASSPGPLGSGANVLTF | TRBJ2-6 | NA | TRBV5-1
CASSVIGLRTTYEQYF | TRBJ2-7 | NA | TRBV5-1
CASSLGTGSGNTIYF | TRBJ1-3 | few | TRBV7-6
CATMRAGGFLELAPSGQYF | TRBJ2-3 | NA | TRBV27
CASSWGGTWTGELFF | TRBJ2-2 | once | TRBV5-1
CASSPPLAYNEQFF | TRBJ2-1 | NA | TRBV5-6
CASSQLLSDMTYNEQFF | TRBJ2-1 | once | TRBV4-2
CASSSNSAPYNEQFF | TRBJ2-1 | NA | TRBV7-3
CASSLASGRVNTGELFF | TRBJ2-2 | few | TRBV7-8
CASSRGGAYNEQFF | TRBJ2-1 | once | TRBV6-5
CASSFDGTYEQYF | TRBJ2-7 | NA | TRBV5-1
CASSLGQHQETQYF | TRBJ2-5 | NA | TRBV5-1
CASSFFTSLVAGVDTGELFF | TRBJ2-2 | NA | TRBV28
CASSLPGDPVSGANVLTF | TRBJ2-6 | NA | TRBV7-9
CASSLVRGQRTEAFF | TRBJ1-1 | NA | TRBV7-9
CASSLGTSGSEQFF | TRBJ2-1 | NA | TRBV7-3
CASRPFGAAYEQYF | TRBJ2-7 | NA | TRBV2
CASSLNPGSYNEQFF | TRBJ2-1 | NA | TRBV7-3
CASSIGQGLAGRGEQFF | TRBJ2-1 | once | TRBV19
CASSQAQSLNEKLFF | TRBJ1-4 | NA | TRBV4-2
CASSLTSDTEAFF | TRBJ1-1 | NA | TRBV7-9
CASSWAVGGDEQYF | TRBJ2-7 | NA | TRBV5-6
CASSVGDRDTDTQYF | TRBJ2-3 | NA | TRBV9